This TCR beta chain was captured in a study of response to subunit inactivated influenza vaccine. V was pared by 3 bases and J by 3 bases, with 21 bases between. The germline V gene encodes CDR1 LNHNV and CDR2 YYDKDF (reference sequence). The CDR3 spans 18 residues. In TCRdb, the RT-PCR reads were re-called with MiXCR into one record per CDR3 protein. This table holds 500,000 to 650,000 distinct CDR3 sequences, approximately 7.1% found once. This clonotype was counted a few times. The clonotype comes from a man aged 45 to 75 who received an inactivated influenza vaccine. V usage is TRBV15 and J usage is TRBJ1-5, with D possibly TRBD1 on 6 matching bases. The sequences come from PBMCs from blood, collected around 25 months after vaccination. The CDR3 DNA reads as TGTGCCACCAGCAGGGCTGGCCATTTACAGGGCCTCAATCAGCCCCAGCATTTT. Protein: CATSRAGHLQGLNQPQHF.